The source of this TCR beta chain is a study of response to subunit inactivated influenza vaccine. Findings and limits, study-wide: Few new T cells, the authors suggested, are recruited by each seasonal influenza vaccination.

The CDR3 contains 13 residues. V dropped 4 bases and J dropped 3 bases, with 11 bases sitting between them. CDR1 is SGHRS, CDR2 YFSETQ, per germline. Of note for this clonotype: Antigen specificity is unknown.

Via MiXCR, TCRdb re-called the RT-PCR reads, giving one row per CDR3 protein. The repertoire holds about 520,000 distinct CDR3 sequences, less than 7.5% seen once, with roughly 13% in the top ten. The clonotype was recovered from a man aged 50-75 years who received an inactivated influenza vaccine. V is TRBV5-1 and J is TRBJ2-7; D might be TRBD2 (6 bases). Source: PBMCs from blood, taken around 25 months after vaccination. The CDR3 loop is CASSTGTVYEQYF. DNA for the CDR3: TGCGCCAGCAGCACCGGGACTGTCTACGAGCAGTACTTC.